Sequencing of this TCR beta chain was carried out in a study of blood T cell repertoires in COVID-19. On the study more broadly: Samples of COVID-19 (acute and convalescent) were obtained from the United States, Italy and Spain. The cDNA or gDNA used as material had been derived from T cells, B-cell-depleted T cells, or PBMCs.

Participant reports of clinical history set cohort assignment. Per the authors' pipeline: Scientists estimated how many nucleated cells there were by amplifying reference gene primers. Some clones are missing from TCRdb's copy, which holds only in-frame ones; the method was immunoSEQ multiplex PCR. The DNA gave D and trimming, while V, J and clone size come from that table. The repertoire includes some 250,000 clones, roughly 91% of them detected once, and 2.3% sits in the top ten. Germline values: CDR1 SEHNR, CDR2 FQNEAQ (reference sequence). Losses at the gene ends were 4 bases for V and 4 bases for J; bases not matched to a gene: 6. The CDR3 spans 14 residues.

Material: PBMCs or T cells enriched from blood (not recorded which). The chain has TRBV7-9 and TRBJ2-7, with 8 bases that match TRBD2. This sequence originates from a woman aged 40 to 55 with acute COVID-19. The CDR3 DNA reads TGTGCCAGCAGCTCCCGGGAGGGCGCATACGAGCAGTACTTC. Translated: CASSSREGAYEQYF. The full variable domain, its missing parts supplied by reference TRBV7-9 and TRBJ2-7, is DTGVSQNPRHKITKRGQNVTFRCDPISEHNRLYWYRQTLGQGPEFLTYFQNEAQLEKSRLLSDRFSAERPKGSFSTLEIQRTEQGDSAMYLCASSSREGAYEQYFGPGTRLTVT.